This T cell receptor beta chain was found in a study of CD8+ T cells in alopecia areata. Across the whole study: Patients in the treated group were given tofacitinib by mouth, 5 to 10 mg twice a day.

Indicated treatment: oral pan-JAK inhibitor, 5-10 mg twice daily. Both peripheral blood and punch biopsies of lesional scalp skin were obtained from patients who had alopecia areata. The CDR3 loop spans 14 amino acids. Trimming removed 7 bases from V and 4 bases from J; junction bases left unmatched: 4. The germline CDR1 and CDR2 sequences are PRHDT and FYEKMQ (reference sequence). Extracted RNA was reverse transcribed, and the resulting cDNA served as sequencing template. TCRdb keeps only in-frame clones here, not all; method: immunoSEQ multiplex PCR. This sample has approximately 150,000 clones, with roughly 63% found just once. Only a few counts were recorded for this clone. Its cognate antigen is unknown. General observations from the study: Many expanded lesional clones persisted in scalp and blood during tofacitinib. When scalp samples are sequenced, resident alphabeta T cells of normal skin are also captured.

Sequencing was performed on CD4+ T cells sorted from blood, taken between weeks 55 and 70, from a patient treated with tofacitinib. The V call is TRBV13, the J call TRBJ2-1, with TRBD1 matching 10 bases. The clonotype was recovered from a human donor with alopecia areata. CDR3 loop: CASNQGQGYNEQFF. In DNA form, the CDR3 reads TGTGCCAGCAACCAGGGACAGGGGTACAATGAGCAGTTCTTC.